The present T cell receptor beta chain was sequenced within a study of OX40 agonist ivuxolimab in advanced cancers. Findings and caveats of the study: The study found that CD8+ T cells averaged more expanded clones than CD4+.

Assay used: immunoSEQ multiplex PCR; TCRdb lists only in-frame clones, some missing. The sample carries around 66,000 clones, 75% to 90% recorded once. In the case of this clone: Its target is unknown.

This TCR derives from an adult with an advanced solid tumor such as melanoma, head and neck, liver or kidney cancer. This material consisted of CD4+ or CD8+ T cells sorted from blood, taken in a trial of the OX40 agonist ivuxolimab.

CDR3 bases: TGTGCCAGCAGCAAAGGGACTATCAATCAGCCCCAGCATTTT. Residues: CASSKGTINQPQHF. V is TRBV21-1 and J is TRBJ1-5. TRBV21-1 is annotated as a pseudogene. CDR3 length: 14 amino acids.